This T cell receptor beta chain was sequenced during a study of shared clonotypes between healthy human individuals. The study's findings and limits: Larger estimated richness was generally seen in naive subsets than in memory subsets. Collection of samples was limited to blood; tissue repertoires likely differ.

The sorted-subset replicate PCRs were given about 210 ng DNA, which is tens of thousands of T cell genomes. This table comes from immunoSEQ multiplex PCR, and its TCRdb copy is limited to in-frame clones, with some not included. The sample has under 1,100,000 clones, about 75% seen once; the top ten hold less than 1.5%. The split of CD4+ cells yielded CD45RA+ naive and CD45RA-negative memory subsets. As concerns this clone: Its antigen is unknown. One end of the junction varies from germline; a read error may be responsible.

The sequence derives from a man between 18 and 29 years old in good health. Sequenced input: memory CD4+ T cells sorted from blood. Subset meaning: CD45RA-negative fraction.

The CDR3 DNA reads TGTGCCAGCAGTGAAGGGATTCACATCGGAGACTTC. Translated: CASSEGIHIGDF. This chain uses TRBV6-1 with TRBJ2-5; no reliable D call. The CDR3 covers 12 residues. Germline values: CDR1 MNHNS, CDR2 SASEGT.